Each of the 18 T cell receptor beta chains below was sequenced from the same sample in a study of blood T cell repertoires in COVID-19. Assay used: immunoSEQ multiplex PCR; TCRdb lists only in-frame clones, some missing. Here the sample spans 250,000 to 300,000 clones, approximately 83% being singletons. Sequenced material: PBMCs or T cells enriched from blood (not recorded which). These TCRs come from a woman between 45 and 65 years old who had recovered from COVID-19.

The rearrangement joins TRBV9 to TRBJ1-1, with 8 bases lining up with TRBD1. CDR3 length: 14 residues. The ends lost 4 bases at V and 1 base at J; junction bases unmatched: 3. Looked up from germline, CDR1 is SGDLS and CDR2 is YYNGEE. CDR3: CASSQTGGNTEAFF. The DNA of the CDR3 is TGTGCCAGCAGCCAAACAGGGGGGAACACTGAAGCTTTCTTT. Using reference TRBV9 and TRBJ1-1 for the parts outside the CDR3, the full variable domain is DSGVTQTPKHLITATGQRVTLRCSPRSGDLSVYWYQQSLDQGLQFLIQYYNGEERAKGNILERFSAQQFPDLHSELNLSSLELGDSALYFCASSQTGGNTEAFFGQGTRLTVV.

Here the CDR3 reads CASSDTTGTSGLRDTQYF. The CDR3 coding sequence is TGTGCCAGTAGCGATACCACCGGGACTAGCGGGCTTCGGGATACGCAGTATTTT. The V and J genes are TRBV19 and TRBJ2-3; 12 positions agree with TRBD2. Germline V gene lookup returns CDR1 LNHDA and CDR2 SQIVND (reference sequence). The CDR3 spans 18 residues. Unmatched junction bases numbered 16, after V lost 6 bases and J lost 6 bases.

The CDR3: CASSDSPRGGGYTF. For the CDR3, the DNA is TGTGCCAGCAGTGACTCTCCCAGGGGTGGAGGCTACACCTTC. J is TRBJ1-2 and V is TRBV6-4; D might be TRBD1 (6 bases). The CDR3 is 14 amino acids. Germline V gene lookup returns CDR1 MRHNA and CDR2 SNTAGT. The V and J ends lost 0 bases and 8 bases respectively, with 13 bases between them.

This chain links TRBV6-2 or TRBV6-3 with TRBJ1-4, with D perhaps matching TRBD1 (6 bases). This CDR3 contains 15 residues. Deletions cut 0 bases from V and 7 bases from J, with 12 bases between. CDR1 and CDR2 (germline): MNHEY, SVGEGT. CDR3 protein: CASSYSWGPGEKLFF. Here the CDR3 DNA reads TGTGCCAGCAGTTACTCGTGGGGGCCTGGTGAAAAACTGTTTTTT.

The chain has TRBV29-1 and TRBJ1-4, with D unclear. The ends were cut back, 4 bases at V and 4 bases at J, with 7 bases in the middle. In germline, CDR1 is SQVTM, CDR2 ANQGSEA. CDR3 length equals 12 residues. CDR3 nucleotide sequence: TGCAGCGTTGCGGTGAATAATGAAAAACTGTTTTTT. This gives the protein CSVAVNNEKLFF.

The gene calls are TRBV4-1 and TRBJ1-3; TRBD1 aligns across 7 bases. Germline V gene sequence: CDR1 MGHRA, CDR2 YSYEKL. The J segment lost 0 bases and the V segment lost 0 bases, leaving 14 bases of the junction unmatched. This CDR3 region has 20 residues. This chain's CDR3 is CASSQDRGPGGILSGNTIYF. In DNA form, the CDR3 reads TGCGCCAGCAGCCAAGATAGGGGGCCTGGGGGGATACTCTCTGGAAACACCATATATTTT.

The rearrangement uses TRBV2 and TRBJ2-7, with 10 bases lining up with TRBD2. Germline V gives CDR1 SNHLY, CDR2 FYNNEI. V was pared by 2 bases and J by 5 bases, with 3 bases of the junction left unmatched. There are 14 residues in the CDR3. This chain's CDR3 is CASSELLAGDEQYF. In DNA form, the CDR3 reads TGTGCCAGCAGTGAACTCCTAGCGGGAGACGAGCAGTACTTC.

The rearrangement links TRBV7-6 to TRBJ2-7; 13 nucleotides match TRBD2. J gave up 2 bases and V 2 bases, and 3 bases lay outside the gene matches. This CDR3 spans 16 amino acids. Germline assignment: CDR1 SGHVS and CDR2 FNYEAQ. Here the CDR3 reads CASSLPTSGGPYEQYF. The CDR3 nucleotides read TGTGCCAGCAGCTTACCGACTAGCGGGGGGCCCTACGAGCAGTACTTC.

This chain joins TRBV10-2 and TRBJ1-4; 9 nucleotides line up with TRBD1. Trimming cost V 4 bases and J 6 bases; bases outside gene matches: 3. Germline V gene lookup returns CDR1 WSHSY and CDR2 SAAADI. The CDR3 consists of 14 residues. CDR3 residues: CASSAGQGYEKLFF. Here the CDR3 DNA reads TGCGCCAGCAGTGCGGGACAGGGTTATGAAAAACTGTTTTTT.

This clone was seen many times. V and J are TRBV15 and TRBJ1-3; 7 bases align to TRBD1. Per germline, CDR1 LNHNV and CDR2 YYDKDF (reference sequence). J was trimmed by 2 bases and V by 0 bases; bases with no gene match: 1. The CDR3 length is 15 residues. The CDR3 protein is CATSRDQGAGNTIYF. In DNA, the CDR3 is TGTGCCACCAGCAGAGATCAGGGGGCTGGAAACACCATATATTTT.

The CDR3 DNA reads as TGCGCCAGCAGTGCTGGACTAGCGGCTAGCACAGATACGCAGTATTTT. Translating it yields CASSAGLAASTDTQYF. V and J are TRBV10-1 and TRBJ2-3; 10 nucleotides align to TRBD2. The CDR3 extends over 16 amino acids. CDR1 and CDR2 from the germline V gene are WNHNN and SYGVQD (reference sequence). V gave up 4 bases and J gave up 0 bases; unmatched junction bases: 4.

The DNA for the CDR3 is TGTGCCAGCAGCCGTCGCAGCGGAACCACAGATACGCAGTATTTT. Its protein is CASSRRSGTTDTQYF. This chain connects TRBV3-1 (or the pseudogene TRBV3-2) to TRBJ2-3; a possible D gene is TRBD2 (5 bases). Germline-derived CDR1 and CDR2 are LGHDT and YNNKEL (reference sequence). This CDR3 comprises 15 residues. The V end lost 4 bases, the J end lost 2 bases, and 13 bases lay between the germline ends.

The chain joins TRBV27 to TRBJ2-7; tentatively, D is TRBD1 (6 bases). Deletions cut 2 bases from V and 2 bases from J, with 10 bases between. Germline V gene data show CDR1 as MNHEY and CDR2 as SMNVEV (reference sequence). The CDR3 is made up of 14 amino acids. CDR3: CASSLHRTAYEQYF. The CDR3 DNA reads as TGTGCCAGCAGTTTACACCGGACAGCCTACGAGCAGTACTTC.

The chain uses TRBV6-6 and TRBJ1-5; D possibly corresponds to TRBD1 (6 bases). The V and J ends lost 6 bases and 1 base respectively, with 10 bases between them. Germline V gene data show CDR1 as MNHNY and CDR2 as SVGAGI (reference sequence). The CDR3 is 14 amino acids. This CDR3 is CASRSQGSNQPQHF. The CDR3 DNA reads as TGTGCCAGCAGATCCCAGGGGAGCAATCAGCCCCAGCATTTT.

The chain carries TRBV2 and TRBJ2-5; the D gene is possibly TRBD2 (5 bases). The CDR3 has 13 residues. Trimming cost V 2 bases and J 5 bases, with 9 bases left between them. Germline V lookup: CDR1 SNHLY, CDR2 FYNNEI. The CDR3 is CASSEWEPETQYF. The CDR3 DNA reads TGTGCCAGCAGTGAATGGGAGCCTGAGACCCAGTACTTC.

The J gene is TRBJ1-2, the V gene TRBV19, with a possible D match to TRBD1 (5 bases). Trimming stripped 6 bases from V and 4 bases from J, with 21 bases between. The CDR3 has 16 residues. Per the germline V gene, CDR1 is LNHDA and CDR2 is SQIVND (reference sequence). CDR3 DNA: TGTGCCAGTAGATCTACCGCAGGGTTAACGGGCTATGGCTACACCTTC. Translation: CASRSTAGLTGYGYTF.

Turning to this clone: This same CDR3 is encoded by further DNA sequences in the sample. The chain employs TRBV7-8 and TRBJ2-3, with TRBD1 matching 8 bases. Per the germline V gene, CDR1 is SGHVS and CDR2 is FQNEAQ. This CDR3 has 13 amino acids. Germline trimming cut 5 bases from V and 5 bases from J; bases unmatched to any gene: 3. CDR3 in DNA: TGTGCCAGCAGCCTCGACAGGGGAGATACGCAGTATTTT. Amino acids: CASSLDRGDTQYF.

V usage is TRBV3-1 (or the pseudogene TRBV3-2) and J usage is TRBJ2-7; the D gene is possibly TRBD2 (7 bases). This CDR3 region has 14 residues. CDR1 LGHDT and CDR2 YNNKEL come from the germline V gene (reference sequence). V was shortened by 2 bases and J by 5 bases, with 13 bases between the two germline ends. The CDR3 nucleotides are TGTGCCAGCAGCCAACTGGGAGGGGACAACGAGCAGTACTTC. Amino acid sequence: CASSQLGGDNEQYF.